This passage covers 3 T cell receptor beta chains from one sample sequenced in a study of blood T cell repertoires in COVID-19. TCRdb's table, derived via immunoSEQ multiplex PCR, lists solely in-frame clones and lacks some. Counted here are fewer than 300,000 clones, roughly 90% occurring once; the ten biggest clones make up 0.95% to 1.2%. The sequencing input was PBMCs or T cells enriched from blood (not recorded which). These receptor sequences come from a woman aged 25 to 39 who had recovered from COVID-19.

This rearrangement joins TRBV7-9 to TRBJ2-7; possibly TRBD2 for D (7 bases). CDR1 and CDR2 from the germline V gene are SEHNR and FQNEAQ (reference sequence). The V and J ends lost 11 bases and 1 base respectively, with 24 bases between them. There are 16 residues in the CDR3. CDR3 sequence (DNA): TGTGCCCTAGAAAGGGAGGGGGACCGTTCTTCCTACGAGCAGTACTTC. It is translated as CALEREGDRSSYEQYF.

The V gene is TRBV7-2, the J gene TRBJ2-1; possibly TRBD2 for D (7 bases). Germline CDR1 is SGHTA and CDR2 is FQGNSA. The germline V and J ends were trimmed by 5 bases and 8 bases, with 19 bases remaining between them. The CDR3 sequence is 15 residues long. CDR3 region: CASSRTRGSRDEQFF. In DNA form, the CDR3 reads TGTGCCAGCAGCAGGACTAGGGGGTCTCGGGATGAGCAGTTCTTC. Drawing the rest from reference TRBV7-2 and TRBJ2-1, the complete variable domain is GAGVSQSPSNKVTEKGKDVELRCDPISGHTALYWYRQSLGQGLEFLIYFQGNSAPDKSGLPSDRFSAERTGGSVSTLTIQRTQQEDSAVYLCASSRTRGSRDEQFFGPGTRLTVL.

This rearrangement joins TRBV28 to TRBJ2-7; TRBD1 matches at 7 bases. V was clipped by 4 bases and J by 6 bases; unmatched bases: 9. Per the germline V gene, CDR1 is MDHEN and CDR2 is SYDVKM. This CDR3 has 14 amino acids. The CDR3 loop reads CASSSTGSGPEQYF. The CDR3, as DNA: TGTGCCAGCAGTTCGACAGGGAGCGGTCCCGAGCAGTACTTC. Looking up the rest from reference TRBV28 and TRBJ2-7 gives the full variable domain: DVKVTQSSRYLVKRTGEKVFLECVQDMDHENMFWYRQDPGLGLRLIYFSYDVKMKEKGDIPEGYSVSREKKERFSLILESASTNQTSMYLCASSSTGSGPEQYFGPGTRLTVT.